One and the same sample provided the 24 T cell receptor beta chains below, sequenced in a study of blood T cell repertoires in COVID-19. The table came from immunoSEQ multiplex PCR; TCRdb's copy has only in-frame clones and leaves some out. Here the sample spans around 270,000 clones, approximately 90% being singletons. What was sequenced was peripheral blood. The receptors come from a man aged 35-49 years with acute or convalescent COVID-19.

The chain links TRBV27 to TRBJ1-2, with D unclear. The CDR3 consists of 14 residues. Per germline, CDR1 MNHEY and CDR2 SMNVEV (reference sequence). V lost 4 bases and J lost 5, with 14 bases in between. In DNA form, the CDR3 reads TGTGCCAGCAGTTCTGTCCCTAGGTTTTATGGCTACACCTTC. Its translation is CASSSVPRFYGYTF.

The chain carries TRBV2 and TRBJ2-7; D remains ambiguous. Germline loops: CDR1 SNHLY, CDR2 FYNNEI. Trimming pared 3 bases from V and 0 bases from J, leaving 9 bases between. This CDR3 contains 14 residues. The CDR3 region has the DNA TGTGCCAGCAGTGAGTCCTTGAGCTCCTACGAGCAGTACTTC. This encodes CASSESLSSYEQYF.

This chain links TRBV25-1 with TRBJ1-2; 10 nucleotides line up with TRBD1. The CDR3 runs to 17 residues. CDR1 MGHDK and CDR2 SYGVNS come from the germline V gene. The V segment lost 6 bases and the J segment 4 bases; nucleotides outside the gene matches: 14. CDR3 protein: CASSPPGTGALSYGYTF. CDR3 nucleotide sequence: TGTGCCAGCAGCCCTCCTGGGACAGGGGCTTTATCCTATGGCTACACCTTC.

This sequence joins TRBV10-3 and TRBJ1-1, with D uncertain. The germline gives CDR1 ENHRY, CDR2 SYGVKD. V was clipped by 6 bases and J by 0 bases, with 11 bases between them. This CDR3 spans 14 amino acids. CDR3 bases: TGTGCCATCAGCACACCGGGGATGAACACTGAAGCTTTCTTT. Encoded protein: CAISTPGMNTEAFF.

The chain links TRBV5-6 to TRBJ2-7, with 7 bases aligning to TRBD1. This CDR3 comprises 15 residues. Germline CDR1 and CDR2: SGHDT and YYEEEE. J gave up 1 base and V 1 base, and 5 bases lay outside the gene matches. CDR3 nucleotides: TGTGCCAGCAGCTTGAAGAGGGGGCTTTCCTACGAGCAGTACTTC. Protein sequence: CASSLKRGLSYEQYF. Full variable domain (rest looked up from reference TRBV5-6 and TRBJ2-7): DAGVTQSPTHLIKTRGQQVTLRCSPKSGHDTVSWYQQALGQGPQFIFQYYEEEERQRGNFPDRFSGHQFPNYSSELNVNALLLGDSALYLCASSLKRGLSYEQYFGPGTRLTVT.

The chain employs TRBV5-8 and TRBJ1-5, with D tentatively TRBD1 (6 bases). V lost 5 bases and J 4 bases, leaving 16 bases between the germline ends. The length of the CDR3 is 15 residues. CDR1 SGHTS and CDR2 YDEGEE come from the germline V gene. The CDR3 DNA follows: TGTGCCAGCAGGAAACAGGGAGGGTTTAATCAGCCCCAGCATTTT. It specifies CASRKQGGFNQPQHF.

The chain joins TRBV5-4 to TRBJ2-6; no definite D call. The ends were cut back, 4 bases at V and 0 bases at J, with 14 bases in the middle. The CDR3 covers 17 residues. Germline V gene lookup returns CDR1 SGHNT and CDR2 YYREEE (reference sequence). CDR3 sequence (DNA): TGTGCCAGCAGCCTTCCGAGCCGCCCCTCTGGGGCCAACGTCCTGACTTTC. Its translation is CASSLPSRPSGANVLTF.

The chain carries TRBV10-1 and TRBJ2-1, with 12 bases matching TRBD2. The CDR3 consists of 15 residues. V shed 5 bases, J shed 7 bases, and the junction held 6 bases outside the gene matches. Per germline, CDR1 WNHNN and CDR2 SYGVQD (reference sequence). CDR3 loop: CASSPSSGGANEQFF. DNA for the CDR3: TGCGCCAGCAGTCCTTCTAGCGGGGGGGCTAATGAGCAGTTCTTC.

V and J are TRBV5-1 and TRBJ2-3, with TRBD1 as a possible D gene (5 bases). Between the trimmed V and J ends, which lost 0 bases and 6 bases, there was a span of 11 bases. CDR3 length: 14 residues. CDR1 and CDR2 (germline): SGHRS, YFSETQ. The CDR3 coding sequence is TGCGCCAGCAGCTTGGACAGGCCCGTGGATACGCAGTATTTT. Its translation: CASSLDRPVDTQYF.

The chain uses TRBV11-2 and TRBJ2-7, with unresolved D. This CDR3 is 14 amino acids long. Germline lookup yields CDR1 SGHAT and CDR2 FQNNGV. Trimming took 1 base from V and 2 from J, leaving 9 bases between them. The CDR3 protein is CASSLGPLTYEQYF. For the CDR3, the DNA is TGTGCCAGCAGCTTAGGGCCTTTAACCTACGAGCAGTACTTC.

The chain combines TRBV6-1 with TRBJ1-5; D is undetermined. V was clipped by 2 bases and J by 5 bases, with 13 bases between them. The CDR3 is 15 residues long. Germline-derived CDR1 and CDR2 are MNHNS and SASEGT. CDR3 sequence reads: CASSERIGVHQPQHF. In nucleotides, the CDR3 is TGTGCCAGCAGTGAAAGAATCGGTGTGCATCAGCCCCAGCATTTT.

This clone has only a few counts. This chain joins TRBV5-1 and TRBJ1-2, with 8 bases that match TRBD1. The CDR3 loop spans 13 amino acids. V trimming: 3 bases; J trimming: 8 bases; junction bases outside the gene matches: 6. Germline-derived CDR1 and CDR2 are SGHRS and YFSETQ. Here the CDR3 DNA reads TGCGCCAGCAGCTCCGACAGGGGTCGGGGCTACACCTTC. Amino acid sequence: CASSSDRGRGYTF.

The V and J genes are TRBV10-3 and TRBJ1-5; D ambiguous. V dropped 6 bases and J dropped 0 bases, with 6 bases sitting between them. Germline CDR1 ENHRY, CDR2 SYGVKD. The CDR3 is made up of 13 amino acids. The DNA for the CDR3 is TGTGCCATCAGCCAGAATAGCAATCAGCCCCAGCATTTT. This translates into CAISQNSNQPQHF.

This chain joins TRBV19 and TRBJ2-7; TRBD1 might be the D (6 bases). The germline gives CDR1 LNHDA, CDR2 SQIVND (reference sequence). V was trimmed by 3 bases and J by 2 bases, leaving 14 bases between them. The CDR3 is made up of 15 amino acids. In DNA form, the CDR3 reads TGTGCCAGTAGTATCACCCAGGGGCTGACCTACGAGCAGTACTTC. Translating it yields CASSITQGLTYEQYF.

The CDR3 DNA reads TGTGCCAGCAGCTCCTCCTACTTTGATAATGAGCAGTTCTTC. Its translation: CASSSSYFDNEQFF. This rearrangement joins TRBV6-5 to TRBJ2-1; no reliable D call. Germline lookup yields CDR1 MNHEY and CDR2 SVGAGI. V gave up 6 bases and J gave up 7 bases, with 16 bases separating them. CDR3 size: 14 residues.

A remark on this clone: Other DNA sequences in this sample translate to the same CDR3. The chain is built from TRBV29-1 and TRBJ1-5; no definite D call. In germline, CDR1 is SQVTM, CDR2 ANQGSEA. V gave up 4 bases and J gave up 7 bases, with 11 bases separating them. CDR3 length: 12 amino acids. DNA of the CDR3: TGCAGCGTTGGAGGGTCCGGACAGCCCCAGCATTTT. Translated: CSVGGSGQPQHF.

This rearrangement joins TRBV5-8 to TRBJ2-1, with TRBD1 matching 10 bases. Trimming cost V 3 bases and J 2 bases; bases outside gene matches: 11. Germline-derived CDR1 and CDR2 are SGHTS and YDEGEE. CDR3 length: 18 residues. As DNA, the CDR3 is TGTGCCAGCAGCTCGGGACAGGGGAGGGGTAGCGCCTACAATGAGCAGTTCTTC. Protein product: CASSSGQGRGSAYNEQFF.

The gene calls are TRBV7-9 and TRBJ2-1, with TRBD2 as a possible D gene (7 bases). CDR1 SEHNR and CDR2 FQNEAQ come from the germline V gene (reference sequence). The CDR3 runs 14 residues. Deletions cut 1 base from V and 7 bases from J, with 11 bases between. CDR3 amino acids: CASSLGRGGNEQFF. DNA of the CDR3: TGTGCCAGCAGCTTAGGGAGGGGGGGGAATGAGCAGTTCTTC.

This clone was found once. V and J are TRBV6-5 and TRBJ1-1; D is uncertain. This CDR3 contains 10 residues. V shed 6 bases and J shed 11 bases, with 10 bases lying between them. The germline CDR1 and CDR2 sequences are MNHEY and SVGAGI. The CDR3 sequence: CASRFTRAFF. DNA for the CDR3: TGTGCCAGCAGATTTACTCGGGCTTTCTTT.

The chain couples TRBV19 to TRBJ1-6, with TRBD1 matching 8 bases. The CDR3 is 15 amino acids. V trimming: 7 bases; J trimming: 1 base; junction bases outside the gene matches: 3. Germline loops: CDR1 LNHDA, CDR2 SQIVND (reference sequence). The CDR3: CASTQGASYNSPLHF. The CDR3 DNA sequence: TGTGCCAGTACCCAGGGGGCATCCTATAATTCACCCCTCCACTTT.

The chain employs TRBV2 and TRBJ1-1, with TRBD1 as a possible D gene (6 bases). Per germline, CDR1 SNHLY and CDR2 FYNNEI. V lost 6 bases, J lost 3 bases, and 14 bases lay in between. The CDR3 sequence is 14 residues long. The CDR3 region has the DNA TGTGCCAGCAGGGGGGGGGCTAGGGACACTGAAGCTTTCTTT. Encoded protein: CASRGGARDTEAFF.

This clone was seen just once. The V gene is TRBV6-5, the J gene TRBJ1-1; tentative D call: TRBD1 (5 bases). From germline, CDR1 is MNHEY and CDR2 SVGAGI. CDR3 length: 12 residues. Trimming removed 8 bases at V and 2 bases at J, with 9 bases between. CDR3 coding DNA: TGTGCCAGCGAAAGGGGAAACACTGAAGCTTTCTTT. This sequence encodes CASERGNTEAFF.

The rearrangement joins TRBV19 to TRBJ1-2; 9 nucleotides match TRBD1. With V trimmed by 3 bases and J by 6 bases, 5 bases remained unmatched. Germline CDR1 is LNHDA and CDR2 is SQIVND (reference sequence). CDR3 length equals 14 residues. CDR3 region: CASSIVQGANGYTF. CDR3 DNA: TGTGCCAGTAGTATCGTACAGGGGGCGAATGGCTACACCTTC.

V gene TRBV29-1 combines with J gene TRBJ1-4, with 8 bases that match TRBD1. Germline trimming cut 5 bases from V and 6 bases from J; bases unmatched to any gene: 2. This CDR3 region has 12 residues. Germline V CDR1 and CDR2: SQVTM, ANQGSEA. The CDR3 region is CSVQTGDEKLFF. The CDR3 DNA sequence: TGCAGCGTTCAGACAGGGGATGAAAAACTGTTTTTT.